One and the same sample provided the 25 T cell receptor beta chains below, sequenced in a study of blood T cell repertoires in COVID-19. Data came from immunoSEQ multiplex PCR; TCRdb stores just in-frame clones and leaves some out. The sample contains approximately 150,000 clones, approximately 85% of which appear only once. The sequenced sample consisted of peripheral blood. These receptors came from a man between 60 and 70 years old with active or convalescent COVID-19.

CDR3 region: CSASSVRLAGLQETQYF. The CDR3 DNA follows: TGCAGTGCTAGTAGTGTGCGGCTAGCGGGGCTCCAAGAGACCCAGTACTTC. The gene calls are TRBV20-1 and TRBJ2-5; TRBD2 agrees at 9 bases. The junction had 12 bases not matched to a gene; V was cut back by 3 bases and J by 1 base. Germline lookup yields CDR1 DFQATT and CDR2 SNEGSKA (reference sequence). The CDR3 has 17 residues.

This clone appeared a few times. The chain combines TRBV5-6 with TRBJ2-1; no firm D call. Germline assignment: CDR1 SGHDT and CDR2 YYEEEE. V was trimmed by 5 bases and J by 10 bases, leaving 10 bases between them. The CDR3 runs 11 residues. The CDR3 region has the DNA TGTGCCAGCAGTTTCGAGAGGGAGCAGTTCTTC. This translates into CASSFEREQFF.

The table lists this clone with a few counts. The chain couples TRBV5-8 to TRBJ1-5, with TRBD1 identical over 8 bases. This CDR3 has 15 amino acids. Germline CDR1 is SGHTS and CDR2 is YDEGEE. The V and J ends lost 4 bases and 7 bases, in that order; junction bases with no gene match: 10. This chain's CDR3 is CASSPGQGGGQPQHF. The CDR3 region has the DNA TGTGCCAGCAGCCCAGGACAGGGAGGGGGACAGCCCCAGCATTTT.

The CDR3, as DNA: TGTGCCAGCATCCGGGACAGGGGACAAGAGCAGTACTTC. This encodes CASIRDRGQEQYF. The chain is built from TRBV2 and TRBJ2-7, with 10 positions matching TRBD1. The CDR3 spans 13 residues. Trimming at V came to 7 bases and at J to 7 bases, leaving 7 bases not matched to a gene. Germline CDR1 SNHLY, CDR2 FYNNEI.

This chain links TRBV28 with TRBJ1-4, with D possibly TRBD1 on 6 matching bases. The CDR3 is 14 amino acids. Trimming removed 4 bases at V and 11 bases at J, with 17 bases between. CDR1 is MDHEN, CDR2 SYDVKM, per germline. CDR3 nucleotide sequence: TGTGCCAGCAGTTGGACAGCCACCATGAATAAACTGTTTTTT. Amino acids: CASSWTATMNKLFF. Supplemented by reference TRBV28 and TRBJ1-4, the full variable domain reads DVKVTQSSRYLVKRTGEKVFLECVQDMDHENMFWYRQDPGLGLRLIYFSYDVKMKEKGDIPEGYSVSREKKERFSLILESASTNQTSMYLCASSWTATMNKLFFGSGTQLSVL.

The genes are TRBV7-2 and TRBJ2-5; perhaps TRBD2 as D (6 bases). Trimming shortened V by 1 base and J by 2 bases, and 14 bases separated the two germline ends. Germline V gives CDR1 SGHTA, CDR2 FQGNSA. The CDR3 is 16 amino acids. CDR3: CASSLGMRGLQETQYF. CDR3 nucleotides: TGTGCCAGCAGCTTAGGAATGCGGGGATTACAAGAGACCCAGTACTTC.

The rearrangement joins TRBV23-1 to TRBJ2-7, with D maybe TRBD2 (6 bases). TRBV23-1 is noted as an ORF with a role that remains uncertain. There are 15 residues in the CDR3. V was clipped by 2 bases and J by 0 bases, with 11 bases between them. CDR3 bases: TGCGCCAGCAGTCAAGGCCCGGGGGACTCCTACGAGCAGTACTTC. Its translation is CASSQGPGDSYEQYF.

J is TRBJ1-1 and V is TRBV5-5, with D uncertain. Germline values: CDR1 SGHKS, CDR2 YYEKEE (reference sequence). V was shortened by 0 bases and J by 6 bases, with 18 bases between the two germline ends. This CDR3 region has 16 residues. CDR3 amino acids: CASSLGARFFVAEAFF. Written as DNA, the CDR3 is TGTGCCAGCAGCTTGGGGGCCCGGTTTTTTGTCGCTGAAGCTTTCTTT.

The chain links TRBV5-1 to TRBJ2-7; 8 bases map to TRBD2. The CDR3 runs 13 residues. Germline loops: CDR1 SGHRS, CDR2 YFSETQ. The ends lost 3 bases at V and 4 bases at J; junction bases unmatched: 3. CDR3 amino acids: CASSYGGEYEQYF. The CDR3 nucleotides read TGCGCCAGCAGCTACGGGGGGGAGTACGAGCAGTACTTC.

The genes are TRBV2 and TRBJ1-4; 8 bases map to TRBD1. The CDR3 extends over 14 amino acids. CDR1 is SNHLY, CDR2 FYNNEI, per germline. V lost 7 bases and J lost 8; bases outside the gene matches: 9. CDR3 nucleotide sequence: TGTGCCAGCAATGACGGACAGGGTAGGGAAAAACTGTTTTTT. Translated, it gives CASNDGQGREKLFF. Filled out from reference TRBV2 and TRBJ1-4, the complete variable domain reads EPEVTQTPSHQVTQMGQEVILRCVPISNHLYFYWYRQILGQKVEFLVSFYNNEISEKSEIFDDQFSVERPDGSNFTLKIRSTKLEDSAMYFCASNDGQGREKLFFGSGTQLSVL.

The J gene is TRBJ1-6, the V gene TRBV28, with D maybe TRBD1 (6 bases). Germline values: CDR1 MDHEN, CDR2 SYDVKM. V was clipped by 8 bases and J by 7 bases, with 15 bases between them. The length of the CDR3 is 14 residues. The DNA of the CDR3 is TGTGCCAGCTCCTTTGGACAGACCAATTCACCCCTCCACTTT. It encodes CASSFGQTNSPLHF.

This chain connects TRBV7-9 to TRBJ2-1, with D perhaps TRBD2 (6 bases). V gave up 3 bases and J gave up 0 bases, with 9 bases separating them. The germline gives CDR1 SEHNR, CDR2 FQNEAQ (reference sequence). CDR3 length: 15 amino acids. Here the CDR3 DNA reads TGTGCCAGCAGCTTCGGCGGGGACTCCTACAATGAGCAGTTCTTC. This sequence encodes CASSFGGDSYNEQFF.

The rearrangement uses TRBV6-6 and TRBJ2-2; D may be TRBD2 (5 bases). Deletions cut 6 bases from V and 3 bases from J, with 14 bases between. Per germline, CDR1 MNHNY and CDR2 SVGAGI (reference sequence). This CDR3 is 15 amino acids long. The CDR3 loop is CASRSPTTYTGELFF. In DNA, the CDR3 is TGTGCCAGCAGGTCGCCGACTACCTACACCGGGGAGCTGTTTTTT.

This chain connects TRBV5-6 to TRBJ1-5, with 9 bases identical to TRBD1. This CDR3 region has 19 residues. The V segment lost 4 bases and the J segment 1 base; nucleotides outside the gene matches: 15. Germline V gives CDR1 SGHDT, CDR2 YYEEEE. The chain's CDR3 is CASSTSATGGILSNQPQHF. For the CDR3, the DNA is TGTGCCAGCAGCACCTCCGCGACAGGGGGTATACTGAGCAATCAGCCCCAGCATTTT.

This clone showed up just a few times. This rearrangement joins TRBV30 to TRBJ2-1; TRBD2 matches 7 bases. Germline V gene sequence: CDR1 GTSNPN, CDR2 SVGIG (reference sequence). The CDR3 extends over 15 amino acids. V shed 8 bases, J shed 8 bases, and the junction held 18 bases outside the gene matches. In DNA form, the CDR3 reads TGTGCCCGCCCCGATCGGGAGGCCAGGATGGATGAGCAGTTCTTC. Translating it yields CARPDREARMDEQFF.

This clone was observed once. The chain couples TRBV9 to TRBJ2-1; 14 bases map to TRBD2. The V segment lost 2 bases and the J segment 8 bases; nucleotides outside the gene matches: 6. The germline V gene encodes CDR1 SGDLS and CDR2 YYNGEE. The CDR3 extends over 16 amino acids. The CDR3 DNA is TGTGCCAGCAGCGTGGGGACTAGCGGGAGAGGGGATGAGCAGTTCTTC. Residues: CASSVGTSGRGDEQFF.

This chain joins TRBV13 and TRBJ2-7; TRBD2 aligns across 8 bases. CDR1 is PRHDT, CDR2 FYEKMQ, per germline (reference sequence). This CDR3 spans 16 amino acids. V trimming: 4 bases; J trimming: 2 bases; junction bases outside the gene matches: 10. The CDR3 loop reads CASSWKAGANPYEQYF. CDR3 nucleotides: TGTGCCAGCAGCTGGAAAGCGGGAGCTAACCCCTACGAGCAGTACTTC. Filled out from reference TRBV13 and TRBJ2-7, the complete variable domain reads AAGVIQSPRHLIKEKRETATLKCYPIPRHDTVYWYQQGPGQDPQFLISFYEKMQSDKGSIPDRFSAQQFSDYHSELNMSSLELGDSALYFCASSWKAGANPYEQYFGPGTRLTVT.

The chain links TRBV7-8 to TRBJ1-3; weak D call: TRBD1 (6 bases). Trimming removed 5 bases at V and 8 bases at J, with 16 bases between. The CDR3 runs to 14 residues. The germline V gene has CDR1 SGHVS and CDR2 FQNEAQ. CDR3 in amino acids: CASSPGQRRDTIYF. The CDR3 DNA reads TGTGCCAGCAGCCCCGGACAGAGAAGGGACACCATATATTTT.

V gene TRBV6-6 combines with J gene TRBJ2-1; the match to TRBD1 covers 7 bases. Germline CDR1 is MNHNY and CDR2 is SVGAGI (reference sequence). The CDR3 length is 16 residues. V trimming: 0 bases; J trimming: 4 bases; junction bases outside the gene matches: 6. CDR3: CASSYSEGARYNEQFF. CDR3 DNA: TGTGCCAGCAGTTACTCTGAGGGGGCAAGGTACAATGAGCAGTTCTTC.

The V gene is TRBV29-1, the J gene TRBJ2-1; weak D call: TRBD2 (7 bases). Between the trimmed V and J ends, which lost 5 bases and 8 bases, there was a span of 16 bases. The CDR3 consists of 13 residues. Germline CDR1 is SQVTM and CDR2 is ANQGSEA. CDR3: CSVIGGAGDEQFF. The CDR3 DNA is TGCAGCGTTATAGGGGGGGCCGGGGATGAGCAGTTCTTC.

This clone came up once. The rearrangement links TRBV6-1 to TRBJ2-1, with 8 bases fitting TRBD1. V was clipped by 6 bases and J by 1 base; unmatched bases: 8. Germline values: CDR1 MNHNS, CDR2 SASEGT. This CDR3 spans 16 amino acids. Here the CDR3 reads CASSETGQGSYNEQFF. The DNA for the CDR3 is TGTGCCAGCAGCGAAACCGGACAGGGTTCCTACAATGAGCAGTTCTTC.

This clone was picked up a small number of times. The CDR3 DNA reads as TGCGCCAGCAGCTTAGGGACAGGGGGCACCTATGGCTACACCTTC. Residues: CASSLGTGGTYGYTF. The chain combines TRBV5-1 with TRBJ1-2, with 12 bases aligning to TRBD1. Germline CDR1 is SGHRS and CDR2 is YFSETQ. CDR3 length: 15 amino acids. Unmatched junction bases numbered 3, after V lost 2 bases and J lost 4 bases.

The V gene is TRBV24-1, the J gene TRBJ2-6; TRBD2 agrees at 7 bases. CDR1 and CDR2 (germline): KGHDR, SFDVKD. CDR3 length: 19 residues. Unmatched junction bases numbered 13, after V lost 4 bases and J lost 2 bases. CDR3 amino acids: CATSESPGGGGPGANVLTF. The CDR3 coding sequence is TGTGCCACCAGTGAGTCCCCAGGCGGGGGAGGACCTGGGGCCAACGTCCTGACTTTC.

The chain joins TRBV4-2 to TRBJ2-7; tentatively, D is TRBD2 (6 bases). Trimming shortened V by 4 bases and J by 0 bases, and 10 bases separated the two germline ends. This CDR3 comprises 14 residues. The germline V gene encodes CDR1 LGHNA and CDR2 YNFKEQ. The CDR3 bases are TGTGCCAGCAGCCCGGGACTTCACTCCTACGAGCAGTACTTC. This encodes CASSPGLHSYEQYF.

The V gene is TRBV7-9, the J gene TRBJ2-7, with 12 bases lining up with TRBD2. Losses at the gene ends were 5 bases for V and 3 bases for J; bases not matched to a gene: 8. This CDR3 has 16 amino acids. CDR1 and CDR2 (germline): SEHNR, FQNEAQ (reference sequence). CDR3 DNA: TGTGCCAGCAGCGCCCGACTAGCGGGAGCAGTCTACGAGCAGTACTTC. Encoded protein: CASSARLAGAVYEQYF.